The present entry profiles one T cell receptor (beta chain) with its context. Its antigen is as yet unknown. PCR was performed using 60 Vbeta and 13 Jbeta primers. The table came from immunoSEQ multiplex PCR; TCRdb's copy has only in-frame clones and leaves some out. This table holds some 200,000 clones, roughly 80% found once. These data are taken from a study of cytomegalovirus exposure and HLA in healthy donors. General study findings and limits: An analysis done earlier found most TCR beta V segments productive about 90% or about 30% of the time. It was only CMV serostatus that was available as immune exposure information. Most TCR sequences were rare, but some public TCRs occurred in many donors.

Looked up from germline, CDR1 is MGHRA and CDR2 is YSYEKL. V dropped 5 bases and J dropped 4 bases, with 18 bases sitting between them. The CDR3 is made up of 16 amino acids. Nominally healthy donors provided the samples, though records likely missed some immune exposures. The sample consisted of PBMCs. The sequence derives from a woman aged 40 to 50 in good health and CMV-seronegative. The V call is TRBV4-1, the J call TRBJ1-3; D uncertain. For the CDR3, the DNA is TGCGCCAGCAGCTTCTCCCCCGGGGAATCAGGAAACACCATATATTTT. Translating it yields CASSFSPGESGNTIYF.